Listed here is a single T cell receptor (beta chain). This record comes from a study of blood T cell repertoires in COVID-19. The repertoire was sequenced with immunoSEQ multiplex PCR; TCRdb's copy has only in-frame clones and lacks some. The sample holds 200,000 to 250,000 clones, 80% to 90% seen once. Clinical history as reported by participants underpinned cohort assignment. This CDR3 is built from 15 residues. Germline loops: CDR1 SGHNT, CDR2 YYREEE (reference sequence). Unmatched junction bases numbered 8, after V lost 3 bases and J lost 3 bases. The chain employs TRBV5-4 and TRBJ2-7; 8 bases are a match to TRBD2. The sample taken for sequencing was PBMCs or T cells enriched from blood (not recorded which). The clonotype originates from a man aged 30 to 45 who had recovered from COVID-19. The CDR3 nucleotides are TGTGCCAGCAGCTCCTCCGGGACTAGTTTCTACGAGCAGTACTTC. Residues: CASSSSGTSFYEQYF.